This TCR beta chain emerged from a study of T-cell memory formation after mild COVID-19. TCRdb redid the calling of the 5' RACE reads with MiXCR, one entry per CDR3 protein. The sample gives roughly 600,000 distinct CDR3 sequences, under 20% of which show up once; 9.5% to 15% is in the top ten. Study-wide results and limits: Largely, contracting CD4+ clones fell within CM and EM, and contracting CD8+ clones within EMRA. From day 15 to 85, contracting clones were balanced between CD4 and CD8, whereas later expanders leaned toward CD4+. In pre-infection memory, a portion of responding clones appeared, which suggested that cross-reactive memory joined.

Comments on this clonotype: Its antigen remains unknown.

The J segment lost 2 bases and the V segment lost 0 bases, leaving 4 bases of the junction unmatched. The CDR3 length is 16 residues. The germline CDR1 and CDR2 sequences are SGHRS and YFSETQ. The specimen sequenced was PBMCs or a T cell subset sorted from them (not recorded which). This clonotype was sampled from an adult woman who had mild COVID-19 (a few samples of this study predate the infection). Cell type and time point are not known. The J gene is TRBJ2-2, the V gene TRBV5-1; TRBD1 agrees at 7 bases. DNA for the CDR3: TGCGCCAGCAGCTTGGGCGACAGGGAAAACACCGGGGAGCTGTTTTTT. This codes for CASSLGDRENTGELFF.